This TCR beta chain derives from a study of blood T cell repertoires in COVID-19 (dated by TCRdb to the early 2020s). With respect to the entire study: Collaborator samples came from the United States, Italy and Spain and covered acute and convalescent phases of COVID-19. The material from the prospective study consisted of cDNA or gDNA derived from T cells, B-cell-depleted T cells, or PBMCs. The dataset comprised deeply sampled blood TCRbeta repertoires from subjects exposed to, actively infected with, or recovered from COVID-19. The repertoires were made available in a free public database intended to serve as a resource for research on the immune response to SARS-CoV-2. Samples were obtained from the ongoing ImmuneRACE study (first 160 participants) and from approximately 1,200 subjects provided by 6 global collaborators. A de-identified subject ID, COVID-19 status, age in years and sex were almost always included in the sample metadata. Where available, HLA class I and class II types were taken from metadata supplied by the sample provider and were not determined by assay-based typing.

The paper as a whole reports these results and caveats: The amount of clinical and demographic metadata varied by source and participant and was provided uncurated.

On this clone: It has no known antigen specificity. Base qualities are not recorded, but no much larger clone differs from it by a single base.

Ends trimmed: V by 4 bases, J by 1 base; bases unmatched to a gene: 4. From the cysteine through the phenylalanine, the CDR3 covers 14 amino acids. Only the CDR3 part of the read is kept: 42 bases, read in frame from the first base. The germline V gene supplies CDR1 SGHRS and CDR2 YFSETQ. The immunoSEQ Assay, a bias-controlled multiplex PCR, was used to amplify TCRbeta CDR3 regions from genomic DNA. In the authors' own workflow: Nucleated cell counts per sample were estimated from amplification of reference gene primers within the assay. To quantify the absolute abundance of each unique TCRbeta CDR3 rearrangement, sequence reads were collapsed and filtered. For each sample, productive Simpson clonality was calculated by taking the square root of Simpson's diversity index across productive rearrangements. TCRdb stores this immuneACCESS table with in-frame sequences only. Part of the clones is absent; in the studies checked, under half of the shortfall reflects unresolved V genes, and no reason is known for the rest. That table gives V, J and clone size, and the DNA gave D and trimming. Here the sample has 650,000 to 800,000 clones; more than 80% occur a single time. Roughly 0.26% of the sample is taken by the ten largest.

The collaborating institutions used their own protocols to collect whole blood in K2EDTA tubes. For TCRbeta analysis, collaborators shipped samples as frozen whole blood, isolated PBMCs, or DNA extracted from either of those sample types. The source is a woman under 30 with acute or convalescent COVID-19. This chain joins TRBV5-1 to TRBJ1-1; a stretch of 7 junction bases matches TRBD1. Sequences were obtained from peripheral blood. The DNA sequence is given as TGCGCCAGCAGCAACCGGACAGGGAACACTGAAGCTTTCTTT. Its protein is CASSNRTGNTEAFF.